Listed below are T cell receptor beta chains from one sample, sequenced in a study of blood T cell repertoires in COVID-19. The data were produced by immunoSEQ multiplex PCR, yet TCRdb's version contains in-frame clones alone and is incomplete. The data show 250,000 to 350,000 clones, with roughly 90% seen just once and 0.7% to 0.9% held by the top ten. Source material: peripheral blood. Receptors were obtained from a man aged 25 to 40 with acute or convalescent COVID-19. The CDR3 runs from the conserved cysteine through the conserved F or W. The D gene is left open where the match is weak. Size is omitted from some rows. Given values are once, few, many or a class for expanded clones.

TRBV5-1	NA	NA	TRBJ2-7	CASSSYAATYEQYF	TGCGCCAGCAGCTCCTACGCGGCGACCTACGAGCAGTACTTC
TRBV6-1	NA	NA	TRBJ2-5	CASTRDAAGTQYF	TGTGCCAGCACCCGGGACGCCGCGGGAACCCAGTACTTC
TRBV6-5	NA	NA	TRBJ2-3	CAVRREYSTDTQYF	TGTGCCGTGCGACGGGAGTATTCCACAGATACGCAGTATTTT
TRBV10-3	few	TRBD2	TRBJ2-1	CAISAGGEQFF	TGTGCCATCAGTGCGGGGGGTGAGCAGTTCTTC
TRBV12-1	NA	NA	TRBJ2-1	CASSFFAGSVRLNEQFF	TGTGCCAGCAGCTTTTTCGCCGGGAGCGTCCGTCTTAATGAGCAGTTCTTC
TRBV10-3	NA	TRBD2	TRBJ2-1	CAISVAGNLANEQFF	TGTGCCATCAGTGTAGCGGGAAACCTCGCCAATGAGCAGTTCTTC
TRBV2	NA	TRBD1	TRBJ1-5	CASRWDRGPTVSVREPQHF	TGTGCCAGCAGATGGGACAGGGGGCCGACGGTTTCGGTTCGGGAGCCCCAGCATTTT
TRBV6-1	NA	NA	TRBJ2-2	CASSDPFVLLNTGELFF	TGTGCCAGCAGTGACCCGTTCGTACTCTTGAACACCGGGGAGCTGTTTTTT
TRBV9	NA	NA	TRBJ1-3	CASSVVQSGSGNTIYF	TGTGCCAGCAGCGTAGTACAGTCAGGCTCTGGAAACACCATATATTTT
TRBV9	NA	NA	TRBJ2-2	CASSVSRNTGELFF	TGTGCCAGCAGCGTATCCAGGAACACCGGGGAGCTGTTTTTT
TRBV27	NA	TRBD1	TRBJ1-4	CASSLFGTGTVGKLFF	TGTGCCAGCAGTTTATTCGGGACAGGAACAGTCGGAAAACTGTTTTTT
TRBV4-2	NA	TRBD2	TRBJ2-1	CASSQDETSGRANEQFF	TGTGCCAGCAGCCAAGACGAGACTAGCGGGAGGGCCAATGAGCAGTTCTTC
TRBV6-5	NA	TRBD1	TRBJ1-2	CASSQQGAKGNGYTF	TGTGCCAGCAGCCAACAGGGGGCGAAAGGAAATGGCTACACCTTC
TRBV6-5	NA	NA	TRBJ1-4	CASSYGGTNEKLFF	TGTGCCAGCAGTTACGGAGGGACTAATGAAAAACTGTTTTTT
TRBV4-2	NA	TRBD2	TRBJ2-3	CASSQALAGGDTQYF	TGTGCCAGCAGCCAAGCACTAGCGGGAGGAGATACGCAGTATTTT
TRBV5-1	few	NA	TRBJ2-1	CASTLVDEQFF	TGCGCCAGCACACTCGTCGATGAGCAGTTCTTC
TRBV18	NA	NA	TRBJ2-3	CASSPEGLATDTQYF	TGTGCCAGCTCTCCGGAGGGTTTAGCGACGGATACGCAGTATTTT
TRBV5-6	NA	NA	TRBJ1-5	CASSRNRGIQHF	TGTGCCAGCAGTCGAAATCGAGGGATCCAGCATTTT
TRBV5-1	NA	NA	TRBJ1-6	CASSLLRGIDSPLHF	TGCGCCAGCAGCTTGTTGAGGGGGATTGACTCACCCCTCCACTTT
TRBV6-5	NA	NA	TRBJ1-2	CASSFYGDPYGYTF	TGTGCCAGCAGTTTCTACGGGGATCCCTATGGCTACACCTTC
TRBV5-1	NA	NA	TRBJ2-5	CASSLGQGGETQYF	TGCGCCAGCAGCTTGGGGCAGGGGGGAGAGACCCAGTACTTC
TRBV5-1	NA	TRBD1	TRBJ2-7	CASSSGQGSLVQYF	TGCGCCAGCAGCTCCGGACAGGGATCTTTGGTCCAGTACTTC
TRBV18	NA	NA	TRBJ1-5	CASSASRDKGQPQHF	TGTGCCAGCTCAGCAAGCCGGGACAAGGGTCAGCCCCAGCATTTT
TRBV27	many	TRBD1	TRBJ2-7	CASSSGQGLLYEQYF	TGTGCCAGCAGTTCGGGACAGGGCCTTTTGTACGAGCAGTACTTC
TRBV5-6	NA	NA	TRBJ2-7	CASRSTGSGSYEQYF	TGTGCCAGCAGGTCGACAGGATCGGGCTCCTACGAGCAGTACTTC
TRBV14	NA	TRBD1	TRBJ1-4	CASSRLRVTGGNDEKLFF	TGTGCCAGCAGCCGACTGAGGGTGACAGGGGGCAACGATGAAAAACTGTTTTTT
TRBV7-2	NA	NA	TRBJ1-2	CASSLGGGSNYGYTF	TGTGCCAGCAGCTTAGGAGGCGGTTCGAACTATGGCTACACCTTC
TRBV4-2	NA	NA	TRBJ2-2	CASSHVGASTGELFF	TGTGCCAGCAGCCACGTTGGTGCGAGCACCGGGGAGCTGTTTTTT
TRBV6-5	few	TRBD1	TRBJ1-2	CASSQGQFVGGYTF	TGTGCCAGCAGCCAGGGACAGTTTGTAGGTGGCTACACCTTC
TRBV24-1	once	TRBD1	TRBJ2-3	CATSKPSGQGSTDTQYF	TGTGCCACCTCAAAACCTTCGGGACAGGGGTCCACAGATACGCAGTATTTT
TRBV11-2	NA	NA	TRBJ2-4	CASSPPSAKNIQYF	TGTGCCAGCAGCCCCCCATCAGCCAAAAACATTCAGTACTTC
TRBV28	NA	NA	TRBJ1-3	CASSPGGAGNTIYF	TGTGCCAGCAGTCCGGGGGGGGCGGGAAACACCATATATTTT
TRBV6-5	once	NA	TRBJ2-5	CASSWDSVQETQYF	TGTGCCAGCAGTTGGGACTCCGTGCAAGAGACCCAGTACTTC
TRBV6-5	NA	NA	TRBJ1-2	CASTPTAYGYTF	TGTGCCAGCACTCCGACAGCCTATGGCTACACCTTC
TRBV6-4	NA	NA	TRBJ1-6	CASSDGEGRPLHF	TGTGCCAGCAGTGACGGTGAGGGCCGCCCCCTCCACTTT
TRBV15	NA	NA	TRBJ1-4	CATSSDPGGNEKLFF	TGTGCCACCAGCAGTGACCCAGGCGGGAATGAAAAACTGTTTTTT
TRBV5-6	NA	NA	TRBJ1-4	CASSLGPSGARAMSEKLFF	TGTGCCAGCAGCTTGGGTCCTAGCGGTGCCAGGGCTATGAGTGAAAAACTGTTTTTT
TRBV10-3	NA	NA	TRBJ1-6	CATGAGGRNSPLHF	TGTGCCACCGGAGCGGGAGGTCGGAATTCACCCCTCCACTTT